These 5 T cell receptor beta chains share one sample of origin, sequenced in a study of T cell responses to AZD1222 COVID-19 vaccine. Sequencing was performed with immunoSEQ multiplex PCR; in TCRdb, only in-frame clones are kept and a portion is missing. The sample consists of about 56,000 clones, 80% of them appearing once. This specimen was peripheral blood, taken 28 days after the second AZD1222 dose. The receptors were sampled from an adult who received the AZD1222 COVID-19 vaccine.

This rearrangement joins TRBV19 to TRBJ1-3; perhaps TRBD1 as D (6 bases). Germline V CDR1 and CDR2: LNHDA, SQIVND (reference sequence). This CDR3 has 17 residues. Trimming left V 5 bases short and J 0 bases short, with 17 bases between. The CDR3 sequence is CASSVQDGGYSGNTIYF. CDR3 in DNA: TGTGCCAGTAGTGTCCAAGACGGGGGCTACTCTGGAAACACCATATATTTT.

The V gene is TRBV11-2, the J gene TRBJ1-1; TRBD1 might be the D (5 bases). CDR1 and CDR2 (germline): SGHAT, FQNNGV. There are 14 residues in the CDR3. The V gene lost 3 bases and the J gene lost 1 base, with 9 bases spanning the gap. The CDR3 is CASSFQGGNTEAFF. The CDR3 DNA reads TGTGCCAGCAGCTTTCAGGGAGGGAACACTGAAGCTTTCTTT.

V gene TRBV28 combines with J gene TRBJ2-7, with 7 bases matching TRBD1. Germline CDR1 reads MDHEN; CDR2 reads SYDVKM. There are 15 residues in the CDR3. J lost 0 bases, V lost 6 bases, and 8 bases had no gene match. This chain's CDR3 is CASSSAGTDSYEQYF. CDR3 bases: TGTGCCAGCAGCTCAGCCGGGACAGACTCCTACGAGCAGTACTTC.

The CDR3 coding sequence is TGTGCCAGCAGCTTAGACTCATACAGGGATGAATCACCCCTCCACTTT. As protein: CASSLDSYRDESPLHF. The chain combines TRBV11-2 with TRBJ1-6; D possibly corresponds to TRBD1 (6 bases). The germline V and J ends were trimmed by 0 bases and 10 bases, with 16 bases remaining between them. This CDR3 has 16 amino acids. CDR1 and CDR2 (germline): SGHAT, FQNNGV.

A few counts support this clone. The chain couples TRBV28 to TRBJ1-5, with D possibly TRBD1 on 5 matching bases. CDR1 and CDR2 from the germline V gene are MDHEN and SYDVKM. Trimming shortened V by 3 bases and J by 0 bases, and 9 bases separated the two germline ends. This CDR3 is 15 amino acids long. As DNA, the CDR3 is TGTGCCAGCAGTTTCGGGGCGGGTAGCAATCAGCCCCAGCATTTT. It yields the protein CASSFGAGSNQPQHF.